The sample holds a few counts of the clone carrying this T cell receptor beta chain. This record comes from a study of blood T cell repertoires in COVID-19. Per the authors' pipeline: From reference gene primer amplification, estimates of nucleated cell counts were derived. Here immunoSEQ multiplex PCR was the method, and the copy in TCRdb shows in-frame clones only, minus some. D and trimming were read from the DNA, whereas the V and J calls and clone size are those reported in that table. This repertoire shows a few hundred thousand clones, 84% found once; its top ten account for 6.8%. CDR1 MGHRA and CDR2 YSYEKL come from the germline V gene. The CDR3 has 19 amino acids. V lost 3 bases, J lost 3 bases, and 14 bases stayed unmatched. The study drew participants aged about 18 to 89 years from roughly 25 US areas. Self-reported history from a screening survey and questionnaire set each donor's cohort.

This TCR was recovered from a woman aged 35 to 49 who had recovered from COVID-19. Sequenced input: PBMCs or T cells enriched from blood (not recorded which). The chain is built from TRBV4-1 and TRBJ2-3, with 11 bases aligning to TRBD2. As DNA, the CDR3 is TGCGCCAGCAGCCATGGACTAGCGGGCCCTACCTTAGGAACAGATACGCAGTATTTT. It translates to CASSHGLAGPTLGTDTQYF.